Here is one T cell receptor (beta chain) with its context. Per germline, CDR1 MNHEY and CDR2 SVGAGI. CDR3 length: 13 residues. This entry comes from a study of T cells expressing NK-cell markers. For each CDR3 protein, TCRdb gives one entry from its re-call of the 5' RACE reads, without DNA. Reported are approximately 550,000 distinct CDR3 sequences; the ten largest clones contain roughly 3.5%. The chain combines TRBV6-5 with TRBJ2-5; TCRdb returns TRBD1, unconfirmable since there is no DNA. The sequence was obtained from a man in his late teens or twenties in good health. The sample was blood T cells: a sorted CD56 or NKG2C T cell subset, CD4+ or CD8+ T cells, or bulk PBMC T cells (not recorded which). This CDR3 is CASNDRGPGTQYF.